This T cell receptor (beta chain) was identified during a study of blood T cell repertoires in COVID-19 (dated by TCRdb to about 2020). General notes on the study: Samples from collaborators originated in the United States, Italy and Spain and spanned both the acute and convalescent phases of COVID-19. A freely available public database, intended as a resource for researchers studying the immune response to SARS-CoV-2, is where the repertoires were released. Samples were obtained from the ongoing ImmuneRACE study (first 160 participants) and from about 1,300 subjects provided by 6 global collaborators. Where available, HLA class I and class II types were taken from metadata supplied by the sample provider and were not determined by assay-based typing. Sample metadata almost always included a de-identified subject ID, COVID-19 status, age in years and sex. Deeply sampled blood TCRbeta repertoires from subjects exposed to, actively infected with, or recovered from COVID-19 were included in the dataset. The material from the prospective study consisted of cDNA or gDNA derived from T cells, B-cell-depleted T cells, or PBMCs.

The immunoSEQ Assay, a bias-controlled multiplex PCR, was used to amplify TCRbeta CDR3 regions from genomic DNA. The published analysis was carried out like this. The number of nucleated cells in each sample was estimated from the amplification of reference gene primers within the assay. To quantify the absolute abundance of each unique TCRbeta CDR3 rearrangement, sequence reads were collapsed and filtered. For each sample, productive Simpson clonality was calculated as the square root of Simpson's diversity index over productive rearrangements. Not all clones reach the TCRdb copy of this immuneACCESS table, which keeps in-frame sequences only. Checked studies attribute under half of the gap to unresolved V genes and leave the rest unexplained. D and trimming were read from the DNA, whereas the V and J calls and clone size are those reported in that table. The sample table holds 18,000 or so clones, of which 90% to 95% were seen once. Jointly, the top ten make up approximately 7.7% of the sample.

Each collaborating institution followed its own protocols to collect whole blood in K2EDTA tubes. For TCRbeta analysis, collaborators shipped samples as frozen whole blood, isolated PBMCs, or DNA extracted from either of those sample types. Relative to germline, V is missing 5 bases and J is missing 2 bases, with 9 bases of the junction outside any gene match. The CDR3 covers 15 residues, taking in both the cysteine and the phenylalanine. Kept here is only the CDR3 DNA, which spans 45 bases and is read in frame from base 1. The germline V gene (reference sequence) sets CDR1 to SGHNT and CDR2 to YYREEE. General conclusions and limits of the study: The quantity of clinical and demographic metadata differed by source and by participant and was supplied without curation.

Concerning this clone: It has no known antigen specificity. Base-call qualities are not available, and no considerably larger clone is one nucleotide away.

This TCR was recovered from a human donor in a cohort sampled during active COVID-19. This chain is built from TRBV5-4 and TRBJ1-1; 7 bases in the middle match TRBD1. The specimen was peripheral blood. The DNA reads as follows: TGTGCCAGCAGTTCCCGAGACAGGGACAACACTGAAGCTTTCTTT. It specifies CASSSRDRDNTEAFF.